This entry is about one T cell receptor beta chain. TCRdb passed the 5' RACE reads through MiXCR, listing each CDR3 protein once. The table lists over 150,000 distinct CDR3 sequences, about an eighth of them singletons. This record belongs to a study of T-cell memory formation after mild COVID-19. The TCR originated in a man younger than 30 who had mild COVID-19 (a few samples of this study predate the infection). Cell type and time point are not known. The specimen sequenced was PBMCs or a T cell subset sorted from them (not recorded which).

The DNA for the CDR3 is TGTGCCAGCACCTTACTCAGGGGTGGCTACACCTTC. Amino acid sequence: CASTLLRGGYTF. The rearrangement links TRBV12-3 or TRBV12-4 to TRBJ1-2, with a tentative D call TRBD1 (6 bases). This CDR3 is 12 amino acids long. V was trimmed by 7 bases and J by 7 bases, leaving 13 bases between them.